One sample yielded the 12 T cell receptor beta chains listed below, sequenced in a study of human T cells and chemical hapten exposure. TCRdb reprocessed the RACE reads via MiXCR and lists one record per CDR3 protein. The sample records around 120,000 distinct CDR3 sequences, approximately 10% being singletons. Described time point: patch test 1, 2 weeks after DPC sensitization. Treatment in this sample: therapeutic diphenylcyclopropenone sensitization with weekly scalp DPC. Sample: whole blood, taken in connection with sensitization to the hapten diphenylcyclopropenone (DPC). The receptors originated from a woman in her 40s with alopecia areata. Some clones in this sample may be carry-over from other donors' samples.

This clonotype showed up many times. The chain couples TRBV12-3 or TRBV12-4 to TRBJ1-5; 12 nucleotides align to TRBD1. The CDR3 is made up of 15 amino acids. V shed 6 bases and J 6 bases; nucleotides not matched to a gene: 6. The CDR3 loop reads CASSPGQGAGQPQHF. Written as DNA, the CDR3 is TGTGCCAGCAGCCCGGGACAGGGGGCGGGTCAGCCCCAGCATTTT.

This clonotype was recorded a few times. The chain is built from TRBV14 and TRBJ2-5; D gene uncertain. Germline CDR1 SGHDN, CDR2 FVKESK. The CDR3 consists of 11 residues. V dropped 1 base and J dropped 6 bases, with 3 bases sitting between them. Here the CDR3 reads CASSQGKTQYF. The CDR3 DNA follows: TGTGCCAGCAGCCAAGGGAAGACCCAGTACTTC. The full variable domain, with the rest looked up from reference TRBV14 and TRBJ2-5, is EAGVTQFPSHSVIEKGQTVTLRCDPISGHDNLYWYRRVMGKEIKFLLHFVKESKQDESGMPNNRFLAERTGGTYSTLKVQPAELEDSGVYFCASSQGKTQYFGPGTRLLVL.

This clonotype was picked up many times. V usage is TRBV5-1 and J usage is TRBJ2-2; D might be TRBD1 (5 bases). CDR3 length: 15 amino acids. Between the trimmed V and J ends, which lost 0 bases and 0 bases, there was a span of 6 bases. Germline V gene sequence: CDR1 SGHRS, CDR2 YFSETQ. The CDR3 DNA follows: TGCGCCAGCAGCTTGGTGACAGCGAACACCGGGGAGCTGTTTTTT. Residues: CASSLVTANTGELFF.

This clonotype occurred a few times. This chain links TRBV20-1 with TRBJ1-2; the D gene is possibly TRBD1 (5 bases). V was cut by 3 bases and J by 4 bases, with 9 bases left in between. CDR1 DFQATT and CDR2 SNEGSKA come from the germline V gene (reference sequence). This CDR3 contains 12 residues. The CDR3: CSASQGTYGYTF. The DNA for the CDR3 is TGCAGTGCTAGTCAGGGTACCTATGGCTACACCTTC.

This clonotype was observed many times. The chain recombines TRBV20-1 with TRBJ2-3, with 15 nucleotides matching TRBD2. Germline lookup yields CDR1 DFQATT and CDR2 SNEGSKA (reference sequence). The CDR3 spans 19 residues. Losses at the gene ends were 6 bases for V and 1 base for J; bases not matched to a gene: 14. In DNA form, the CDR3 reads TGCAGTGCCGACCCGGGACTAGCGGGAGGAAGATATGGCACAGATACGCAGTATTTT. The encoded protein is CSADPGLAGGRYGTDTQYF.

This clonotype was counted between two and nine times. This rearrangement joins TRBV7-9 to TRBJ1-6, with 9 bases fitting TRBD1. The germline V gene encodes CDR1 SEHNR and CDR2 FQNEAQ (reference sequence). The CDR3 extends over 15 amino acids. V was clipped by 4 bases and J by 13 bases; unmatched bases: 11. The CDR3 spells CASSSGPGQGVPLHF. Here the CDR3 DNA reads TGTGCCAGCAGCTCTGGGCCGGGACAGGGTGTCCCCCTCCACTTT.

This sequence joins TRBV20-1 and TRBJ2-5; 10 bases agree with TRBD2. This CDR3 has 15 amino acids. The germline gives CDR1 DFQATT, CDR2 SNEGSKA (reference sequence). Trimming took 2 bases from V and 4 from J; bases not matched to a gene: 7. This CDR3 is CSARTSGVPGETQYF. For the CDR3, the DNA is TGCAGTGCTAGAACTAGCGGGGTTCCTGGAGAGACCCAGTACTTC.

This clonotype was counted between two and nine times. The CDR3 region has the DNA TGTGCCTGTTCTCGGAAAATGACAGGGCGCAGATATAGCAATCAGCCCCAGCATTTT. Its translation is CACSRKMTGRRYSNQPQHF. The chain couples TRBV30 to TRBJ1-5; the match to TRBD1 covers 7 bases. Per germline, CDR1 GTSNPN and CDR2 SVGIG (reference sequence). This CDR3 is 19 amino acids long. Trimming removed 6 bases from V and 0 bases from J; junction bases left unmatched: 20.

The chain has TRBV5-5 and TRBJ2-7; TRBD2 aligns across 9 bases. The length of the CDR3 is 18 residues. The V segment lost 4 bases and the J segment 3 bases; nucleotides outside the gene matches: 17. CDR1 and CDR2 from the germline V gene are SGHKS and YYEKEE (reference sequence). CDR3 in amino acids: CASSLLPEGAGGVYEQYF. CDR3 nucleotides: TGTGCCAGCAGCCTGCTCCCTGAGGGGGCGGGAGGGGTCTACGAGCAGTACTTC.

The chain combines TRBV28 with TRBJ2-4; unclear D gene. The germline V gene has CDR1 MDHEN and CDR2 SYDVKM. This CDR3 contains 15 residues. Trimming took off 3 bases at V and 1 base at J, with 10 bases between the two ends. CDR3 sequence reads: CASSFRSGAKNIQYF. The CDR3, as DNA: TGTGCCAGCAGTTTCCGGTCGGGCGCCAAAAACATTCAGTACTTC.

This clonotype was seen only a few times. The rearrangement joins TRBV29-1 to TRBJ2-7; tentatively, D is TRBD1 (5 bases). CDR3 length: 15 amino acids. CDR1 and CDR2 (germline): SQVTM, ANQGSEA. V was clipped by 5 bases and J by 7 bases, with 24 bases between them. CDR3: CSVYQGSPPAGEQYF. The CDR3 DNA reads as TGCAGCGTTTATCAGGGTTCCCCCCCGGCTGGAGAGCAGTACTTC.

Only a few counts were recorded for this clonotype. The V and J genes are TRBV12-3 or TRBV12-4 and TRBJ2-5, with 7 nucleotides matching TRBD2. This CDR3 comprises 18 residues. After removal of 1 base from V and 1 base from J, the junction contained 12 bases not matched to a gene. The CDR3: CASSLEVRASGRQETQYF. The CDR3 DNA sequence: TGTGCCAGCAGTTTAGAGGTTAGGGCTAGCGGACGCCAAGAGACCCAGTACTTC.